This T cell receptor (beta chain) is drawn from a study of post-analysis software for immune sequencing data. Notes on this clonotype: Its antigen remains unidentified. A read error may explain this, as a much larger clone is one base away.

Findings and caveats of the study: The F measure placed samples prepared in the same batch into strongly shared clusters. A significant reduction in normalized Chao1 diversity was observed in multiple sclerosis patients versus controls. Five TRBV segments, TRBV5-6, TRBV5-1 and TRBV20-1 among them, were found more frequent in patients than controls.

The CDR3 is made up of 15 amino acids. V gave up 5 bases and J gave up 2 bases; unmatched junction bases: 7. Germline CDR1 is SGHTA and CDR2 is FQGNSA. The TCR beta cDNA libraries contained unique molecular identifiers. With roughly 0.95 to 11 million T cells as the source, approximately 450,000 cDNA molecules resulted. From the PCR reads, TCRdb called clonotypes with MiXCR, one entry per CDR3 protein. Of under 200,000 distinct CDR3 sequences in the sample, over 25% were seen once. What was sequenced was blood. J is TRBJ2-3 and V is TRBV7-2, with 7 bases matching TRBD2. The TCR originated in a girl aged 2-17 years with multiple sclerosis. This CDR3 is CASSRRLAPTDTQYF. In DNA, the CDR3 is TGTGCCAGCAGCCGGAGACTAGCCCCCACAGATACGCAGTATTTT.